Listed below are T cell receptor beta chains from one sample, sequenced in a study of shared clonotypes between healthy human individuals. The assay was immunoSEQ multiplex PCR, and TCRdb's table has in-frame clones only and misses some. This sample has over 1.4 million clones, with approximately 97% found just once. Sequencing was carried out using naive CD4+ T cells sorted from blood. All receptors come from a man aged 25 to 40 in good health. The CDR3 runs from the conserved cysteine through the conserved F or W. Fields, in order: CDR3 protein, CDR3 DNA, V gene, J gene, clone size, D gene. D genes are given only for firm matches. The size of a clone is reported for some rows only, either as once, few or many, or as a class for expanded clones.

CDR3: CASAPSSYEQYF
DNA: TGTGCCAGTGCTCCTAGCTCCTACGAGCAGTACTTC
V: TRBV6-6
J: TRBJ2-7
size: .
D: .

CDR3: CASSPKTGGEQYF
DNA: TGTGCCAGCTCACCAAAGACAGGGGGCGAGCAGTACTTC
V: TRBV18
J: TRBJ2-7
size: .
D: TRBD1

CDR3: CASSLGLAATYEQYF
DNA: TGTGCCAGCAGCTTGGGACTAGCGGCAACCTACGAGCAGTACTTC
V: TRBV5-5
J: TRBJ2-7
size: .
D: TRBD2

CDR3: CASSSLAGGPTDTQYF
DNA: TGTGCCAGCAGTTCCCTAGCGGGAGGGCCCACGGATACGCAGTATTTT
V: TRBV6-5
J: TRBJ2-3
size: .
D: TRBD2

CDR3: CASSVTSGTYNEQFF
DNA: TGTGCCAGCAGCGTGACTAGCGGAACCTACAATGAGCAGTTCTTC
V: TRBV9
J: TRBJ2-1
size: .
D: TRBD2

CDR3: CASSPQGTNEKLFF
DNA: TGTGCCAGCTCACCTCAGGGGACTAATGAAAAACTGTTTTTT
V: TRBV18
J: TRBJ1-4
size: .
D: .

CDR3: CASSLDRVDGYTF
DNA: TGTGCCAGCAGCTTGGACAGGGTCGATGGCTACACCTTC
V: TRBV6-6
J: TRBJ1-2
size: .
D: TRBD1

CDR3: CASSIAAGQGNIYGYTF
DNA: TGTGCCAGTAGTATAGCGGCGGGGCAAGGGAACATCTATGGCTACACCTTC
V: TRBV19
J: TRBJ1-2
size: .
D: .

CDR3: CASSFDSGRGQPQHF
DNA: TGTGCCAGCAGTTTTGATTCGGGGAGAGGGCAGCCCCAGCATTTT
V: TRBV28
J: TRBJ1-5
size: .
D: .

CDR3: CASSPLTGTGTETQYF
DNA: TGTGCCAGCTCACCACTAACCGGGACAGGGACGGAGACCCAGTACTTC
V: TRBV18
J: TRBJ2-5
size: once
D: TRBD1

CDR3: CASSLDRLNTEAFF
DNA: TGTGCCAGCAGTTTAGACAGATTGAACACTGAAGCTTTCTTT
V: TRBV2
J: TRBJ1-1
size: .
D: .

CDR3: CASSKRGLSRPDTQYF
DNA: TGCGCCAGCAGTAAGCGCGGACTTTCACGCCCAGATACGCAGTATTTT
V: TRBV5-1
J: TRBJ2-3
size: .
D: .

CDR3: CASSKGAGANTGELFF
DNA: TGTGCCAGCAGCAAGGGGGCGGGAGCGAACACCGGGGAGCTGTTTTTT
V: TRBV7-3
J: TRBJ2-2
size: .
D: .

CDR3: CASSQGRWAYEQYF
DNA: TGTGCCAGCAGCCAAGGGAGGTGGGCCTACGAGCAGTACTTC
V: TRBV14
J: TRBJ2-7
size: .
D: .

CDR3: CASSPGTGYGYTF
DNA: TGTGCCAGCTCACCTGGGACAGGCTATGGCTACACCTTC
V: TRBV18
J: TRBJ1-2
size: .
D: TRBD1

CDR3: CASSRAGAGEQYF
DNA: TGTGCCAGCAGTCGAGCGGGAGCCGGCGAGCAGTACTTC
V: TRBV28
J: TRBJ2-7
size: .
D: TRBD2

CDR3: CASSLNRAGSQPQHF
DNA: TGTGCCAGCAGCTTAAATAGGGCAGGGTCTCAGCCCCAGCATTTT
V: TRBV7-2
J: TRBJ1-5
size: .
D: .

CDR3: CASSFTSGSPEQYF
DNA: TGTGCCAGCAGCTTTACTAGCGGGAGTCCCGAGCAGTACTTC
V: TRBV5-5
J: TRBJ2-7
size: .
D: TRBD2

CDR3: CASSDGFGGELFF
DNA: TGTGCCAGCAGTGACGGGTTCGGCGGGGAGCTGTTTTTT
V: TRBV2
J: TRBJ2-2
size: .
D: .

CDR3: CASSFSSVGQGGGYTF
DNA: TGTGCCAGCAGCTTTAGTAGTGTGGGACAGGGCGGTGGCTACACCTTC
V: TRBV7-2
J: TRBJ1-2
size: .
D: TRBD1

CDR3: CASSTRGQRRLYQETQYF
DNA: TGCGCCAGCAGCACAAGGGGACAGCGGCGACTTTACCAAGAGACCCAGTACTTC
V: TRBV5-1
J: TRBJ2-5
size: once
D: TRBD1

CDR3: CASSFYGGTMNTEAFF
DNA: TGTGCCAGCAGCTTTTACGGGGGAACCATGAACACTGAAGCTTTCTTT
V: TRBV11-2
J: TRBJ1-1
size: .
D: .

CDR3: CASSEAPNTEAFF
DNA: TGTGCCAGCAGTGAGGCCCCGAACACTGAAGCTTTCTTT
V: TRBV6-4
J: TRBJ1-1
size: .
D: .

CDR3: CASSVAAGTYEQYF
DNA: TGTGCCAGCAGCGTAGCCGCGGGAACCTACGAGCAGTACTTC
V: TRBV9
J: TRBJ2-7
size: .
D: .

CDR3: CASSSGLAGEQYF
DNA: TGTGCCAGCAGCTCCGGACTAGCGGGGGAGCAGTACTTC
V: TRBV11-2
J: TRBJ2-7
size: .
D: TRBD2

CDR3: CASSLGTGGEKLFF
DNA: TGTGCCAGCAGTCTCGGGACAGGGGGTGAAAAACTGTTTTTT
V: TRBV5-5
J: TRBJ1-4
size: .
D: TRBD1

CDR3: CASSRLAGGGEQYF
DNA: TGTGCCAGTAGCCGACTAGCCGGAGGTGGAGAGCAGTACTTC
V: TRBV19
J: TRBJ2-7
size: .
D: TRBD2

CDR3: CSVDWMAESTDTQYF
DNA: TGCAGCGTTGATTGGATGGCCGAGTCCACAGATACGCAGTATTTT
V: TRBV29-1
J: TRBJ2-3
size: .
D: .

CDR3: CASSPGTSGSVAGELFF
DNA: TGCGCCAGCAGCCCCGGGACTAGCGGGAGTGTCGCCGGGGAGCTGTTTTTT
V: TRBV5-1
J: TRBJ2-2
size: .
D: TRBD2

CDR3: CASSGQGNQPQHF
DNA: TGTGCCAGCAGTGGCCAGGGGAATCAGCCCCAGCATTTT
V: TRBV2
J: TRBJ1-5
size: .
D: .

CDR3: CASSLRSPRDRGFHEQFF
DNA: TGTGCCAGCAGTTTAAGGTCCCCCCGGGACAGGGGCTTCCATGAGCAGTTCTTC
V: TRBV27
J: TRBJ2-1
size: once
D: TRBD1

CDR3: CASSDLAKNIQYF
DNA: TGTGCCAGCAGTGATCTAGCCAAAAACATTCAGTACTTC
V: TRBV2
J: TRBJ2-4
size: .
D: .

CDR3: CASSKGLARETQYF
DNA: TGTGCCAGCAGTAAGGGACTTGCGAGGGAGACCCAGTACTTC
V: TRBV27
J: TRBJ2-5
size: .
D: .